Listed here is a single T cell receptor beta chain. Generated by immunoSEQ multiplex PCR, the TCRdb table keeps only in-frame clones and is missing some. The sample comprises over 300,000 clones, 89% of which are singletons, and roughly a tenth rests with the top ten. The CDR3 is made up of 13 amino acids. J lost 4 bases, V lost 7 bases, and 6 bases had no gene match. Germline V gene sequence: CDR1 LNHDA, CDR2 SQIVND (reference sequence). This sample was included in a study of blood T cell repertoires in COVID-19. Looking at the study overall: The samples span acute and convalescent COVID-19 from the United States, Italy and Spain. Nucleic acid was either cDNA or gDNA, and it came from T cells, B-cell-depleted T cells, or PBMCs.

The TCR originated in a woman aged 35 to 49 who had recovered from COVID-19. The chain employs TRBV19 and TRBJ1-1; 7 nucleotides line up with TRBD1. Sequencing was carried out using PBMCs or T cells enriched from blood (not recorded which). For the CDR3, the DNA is TGTGCCAGTAAAAGGGGGCTTGGCACTGAAGCTTTCTTT. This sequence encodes CASKRGLGTEAFF. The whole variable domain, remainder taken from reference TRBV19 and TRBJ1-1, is DGGITQSPKYLFRKEGQNVTLSCEQNLNHDAMYWYRQDPGQGLRLIYYSQIVNDFQKGDIAEGYSVSREKKESFPLTVTSAQKNPTAFYLCASKRGLGTEAFFGQGTRLTVV.